This T cell receptor beta chain was documented in a study of response to subunit inactivated influenza vaccine. Study-wide results and limits: Every seasonal influenza vaccination brings in few new T cells, the authors suggested.

In its sample, this clonotype was seen a few times. Its antigen is as yet unknown. V was trimmed by 5 bases and J by 0 bases, leaving 20 bases between them. Germline V gene data show CDR1 as SGHVS and CDR2 as FQNEAQ. The CDR3 has 17 residues. TCRdb re-analysed the RT-PCR reads in MiXCR, keeping a single row per CDR3 protein. This sample yields almost 600,000 distinct CDR3 sequences, of which around 13% are seen a single time; over 8.5% belongs to the top ten. The source is a man aged 45 to 65 who received an inactivated influenza vaccine. The sequences come from PBMCs from blood, collected 11 to 12 days after vaccination. The chain is built from TRBV7-8 and TRBJ2-7; tentative D call: TRBD1 (5 bases). The CDR3 DNA reads TGTGCCAGCAGCCCCTACCCCACGACAGTTAGCTCCTACGAGCAGTACTTC. As protein: CASSPYPTTVSSYEQYF. The complete variable domain, with remaining parts taken from reference TRBV7-8 and TRBJ2-7, reads GAGVSQSPRYKVAKRGQDVALRCDPISGHVSLFWYQQALGQGPEFLTYFQNEAQLDKSGLPSDRFFAERPEGSVSTLKIQRTQQEDSAVYLCASSPYPTTVSSYEQYFGPGTRLTVT.